By share of the sample, the clone carrying this T cell receptor (beta chain) is medium-sized. This sample is drawn from a study of metastatic and nonmetastatic thyroid tumors. Study background: Comparative analysis of repertoires was undertaken across blood and tumor or nodule tissue obtained from malignant and benign thyroid patients.

All patients reached thyroid surgery having received no treatment beforehand. CDR3 length equals 12 residues. V lost 6 bases and J lost 5, with 13 bases in between. Germline V gives CDR1 DFQATT, CDR2 SNEGSKA (reference sequence). MiXCR reprocessed the PCR reads for TCRdb. The sample has more than 10,000 clones; roughly 27% are singletons. The J gene is TRBJ1-1, the V gene TRBV20-1; D remains unclear. The sequence came from a female donor with papillary thyroid cancer or a benign thyroid nodule (not recorded which). Some clones in this sample may be carry-over from other donors' samples. The material sequenced was tumor tissue. This CDR3 reads CSALSGETEAFF. The CDR3 DNA reads TGCAGTGCCCTCAGTGGGGAAACTGAAGCTTTCTTT.